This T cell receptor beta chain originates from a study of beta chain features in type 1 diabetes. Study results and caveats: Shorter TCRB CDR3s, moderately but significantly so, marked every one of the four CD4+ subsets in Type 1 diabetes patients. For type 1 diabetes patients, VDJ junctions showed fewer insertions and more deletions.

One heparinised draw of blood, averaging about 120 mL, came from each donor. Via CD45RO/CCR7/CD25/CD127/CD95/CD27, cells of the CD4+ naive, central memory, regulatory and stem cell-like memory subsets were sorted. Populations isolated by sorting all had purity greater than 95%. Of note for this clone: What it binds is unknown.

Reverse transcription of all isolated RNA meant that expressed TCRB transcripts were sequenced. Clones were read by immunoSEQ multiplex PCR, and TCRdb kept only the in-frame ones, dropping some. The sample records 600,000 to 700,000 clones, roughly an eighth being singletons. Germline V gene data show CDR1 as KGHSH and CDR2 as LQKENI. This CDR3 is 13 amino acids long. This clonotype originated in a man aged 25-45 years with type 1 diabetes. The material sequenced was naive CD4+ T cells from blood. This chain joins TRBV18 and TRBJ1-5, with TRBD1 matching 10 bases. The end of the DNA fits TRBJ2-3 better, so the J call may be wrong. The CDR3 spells CASSAGTGAGQYF. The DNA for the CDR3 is TGTGCCAGCTCGGCCGGGACAGGGGCCGGCCAGTATTTT.